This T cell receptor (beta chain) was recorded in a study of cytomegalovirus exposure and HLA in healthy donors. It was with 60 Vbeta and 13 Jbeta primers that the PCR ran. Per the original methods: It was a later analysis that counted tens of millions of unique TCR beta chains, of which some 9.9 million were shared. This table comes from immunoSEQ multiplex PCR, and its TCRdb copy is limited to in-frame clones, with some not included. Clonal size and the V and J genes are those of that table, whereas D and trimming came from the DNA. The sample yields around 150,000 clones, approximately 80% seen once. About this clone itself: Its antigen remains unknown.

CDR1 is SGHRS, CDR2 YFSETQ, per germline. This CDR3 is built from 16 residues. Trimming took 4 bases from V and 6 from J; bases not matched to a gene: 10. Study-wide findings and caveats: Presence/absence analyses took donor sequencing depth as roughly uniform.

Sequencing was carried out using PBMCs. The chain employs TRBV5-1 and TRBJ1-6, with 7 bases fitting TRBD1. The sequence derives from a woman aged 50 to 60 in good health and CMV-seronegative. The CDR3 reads CASSPYPTGSNSPLHF. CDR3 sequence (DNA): TGCGCCAGCAGCCCCTACCCGACAGGGTCTAATTCACCCCTCCACTTT.